Sequencing of this TCR beta chain was carried out in a study of blood T cell repertoires in COVID-19. About the research overall: For recovered donors of Cohort 3, there were two negative PCRs, clearance, or symptom resolution.

Cohorts were determined from participant-reported clinical history. The ends were cut back, 4 bases at V and 1 base at J, with 24 bases in the middle. The germline CDR1 and CDR2 sequences are SGHRS and YFSETQ. The CDR3 covers 18 residues. In the original analysis: By means of reference gene primer amplification, nucleated cell counts were estimated. This table comes from immunoSEQ multiplex PCR, and its TCRdb copy is limited to in-frame clones, with some not included. The DNA was the basis for D and trimming; V, J and clone size are from that table. The table shows about 210,000 clones, with around 87% occurring only once.

The specimen sequenced was PBMCs or T cells enriched from blood (not recorded which). This chain connects TRBV5-1 to TRBJ2-7; possible D gene TRBD1, 6 bases. This clonotype originated in a man between 25 and 39 years old in a cohort exposed to, infected with or recovered from COVID-19 (not recorded which). In DNA form, the CDR3 reads TGCGCCAGCAGCCCACGACAGGCGCCACGCTCTAGATCCTACGAGCAGTACTTC. Translation gives CASSPRQAPRSRSYEQYF.